This T cell receptor (beta chain) was recorded in a study of T cells in Graves' hyperthyroidism and ophthalmopathy. Study results and caveats: Among clonotypes expanded in thyroid above 0.001, most were also found in blood. Progression to ophthalmopathy was predicted a median of about six months early.

V lost 3 bases to trimming and J lost 5 bases; unmatched junction nucleotides: 10. The CDR3 has 17 amino acids. In germline, CDR1 is DFQATT, CDR2 SNEGSKA (reference sequence). This clonotype was seen at least ten times. Its target is not known. The CDR3 regions of TCR beta were amplified from RNA transcripts. The HTBI primer set served for first-round RT-PCR of the TCR CDR3. From the multiplex PCR reads, TCRdb called clonotypes with MiXCR, one entry per CDR3 protein. Among 480,000 or so distinct CDR3 sequences listed, about 45% were seen once. Sequencing was done on a sample of peripheral blood or thyroid tissue (not recorded which). This sequence originates from an adult woman with Graves' disease, either hyperthyroidism or ophthalmopathy (not recorded which). The chain couples TRBV20-1 to TRBJ2-7, with 16 bases identical to TRBD2. CDR3 sequence (DNA): TGCAGTGCTAGCGGGACTAGCGGGAGGGCCGGTCGCGACGAGCAGTACTTC. Residues: CSASGTSGRAGRDEQYF.